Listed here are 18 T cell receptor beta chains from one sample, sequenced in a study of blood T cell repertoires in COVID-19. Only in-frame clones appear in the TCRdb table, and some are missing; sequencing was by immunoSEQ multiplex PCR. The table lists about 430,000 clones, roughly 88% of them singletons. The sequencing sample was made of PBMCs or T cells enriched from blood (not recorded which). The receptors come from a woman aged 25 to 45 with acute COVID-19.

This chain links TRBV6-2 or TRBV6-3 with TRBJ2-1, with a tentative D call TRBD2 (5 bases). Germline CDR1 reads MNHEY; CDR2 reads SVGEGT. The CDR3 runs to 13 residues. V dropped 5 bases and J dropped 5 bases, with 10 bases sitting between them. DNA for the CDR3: TGTGCCAGCAGTACCGGGATCGACAATGAGCAGTTCTTC. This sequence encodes CASSTGIDNEQFF.

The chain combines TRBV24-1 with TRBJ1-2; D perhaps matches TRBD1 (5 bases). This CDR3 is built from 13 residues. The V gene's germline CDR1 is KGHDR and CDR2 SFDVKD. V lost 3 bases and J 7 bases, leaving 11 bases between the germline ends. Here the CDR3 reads CATSDPGTPGYTF. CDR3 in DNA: TGTGCCACCAGTGATCCGGGGACTCCTGGCTACACCTTC.

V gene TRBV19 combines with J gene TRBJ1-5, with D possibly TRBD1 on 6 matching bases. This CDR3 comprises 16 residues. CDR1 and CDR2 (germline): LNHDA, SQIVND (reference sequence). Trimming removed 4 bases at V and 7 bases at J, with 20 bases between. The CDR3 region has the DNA TGTGCCAGTAGTAGAGGACAGAGCGGCGTACGGCAGCCCCAGCATTTT. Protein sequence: CASSRGQSGVRQPQHF. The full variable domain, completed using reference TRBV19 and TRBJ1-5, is DGGITQSPKYLFRKEGQNVTLSCEQNLNHDAMYWYRQDPGQGLRLIYYSQIVNDFQKGDIAEGYSVSREKKESFPLTVTSAQKNPTAFYLCASSRGQSGVRQPQHFGDGTRLSIL.

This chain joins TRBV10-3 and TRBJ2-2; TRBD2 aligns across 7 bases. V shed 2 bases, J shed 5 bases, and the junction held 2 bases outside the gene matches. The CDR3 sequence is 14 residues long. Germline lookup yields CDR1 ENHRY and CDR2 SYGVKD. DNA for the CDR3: TGTGCCATCAGTGAGGTGGGGGGGACCGGGGAGCTGTTTTTT. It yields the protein CAISEVGGTGELFF.

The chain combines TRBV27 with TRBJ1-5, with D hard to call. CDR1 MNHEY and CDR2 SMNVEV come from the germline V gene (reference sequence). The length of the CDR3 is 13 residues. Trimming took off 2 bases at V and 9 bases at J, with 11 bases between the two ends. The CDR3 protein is CASSLGTVWPQHF. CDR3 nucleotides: TGTGCCAGCAGTTTAGGAACAGTATGGCCCCAGCATTTT.

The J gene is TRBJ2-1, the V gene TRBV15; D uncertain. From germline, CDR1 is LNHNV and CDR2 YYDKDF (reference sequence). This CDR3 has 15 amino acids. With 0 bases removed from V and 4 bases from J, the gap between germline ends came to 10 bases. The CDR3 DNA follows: TGTGCCACCAGCAGAGATATGAAACAGTACAATGAGCAGTTCTTC. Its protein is CATSRDMKQYNEQFF.

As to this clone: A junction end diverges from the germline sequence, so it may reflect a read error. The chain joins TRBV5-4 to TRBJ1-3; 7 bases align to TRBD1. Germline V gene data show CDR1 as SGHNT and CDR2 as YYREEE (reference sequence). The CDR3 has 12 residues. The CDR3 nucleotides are TGTGCCAGCGAGCCTGTTAGACAGGGCCAGCCCTTT. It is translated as CASEPVRQGQPF.

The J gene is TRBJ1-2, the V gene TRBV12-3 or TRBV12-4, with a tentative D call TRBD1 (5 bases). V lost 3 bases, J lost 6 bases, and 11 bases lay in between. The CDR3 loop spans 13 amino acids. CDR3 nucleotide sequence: TGTGCCAGCAGTTTTTCCAGGGCGGATGGCTACACCTTC. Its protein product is CASSFSRADGYTF.

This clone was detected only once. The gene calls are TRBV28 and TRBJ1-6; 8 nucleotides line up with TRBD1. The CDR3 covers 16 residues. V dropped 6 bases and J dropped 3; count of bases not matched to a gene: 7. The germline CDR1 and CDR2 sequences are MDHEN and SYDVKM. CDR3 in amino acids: CASRGGQGYYNSPLHF. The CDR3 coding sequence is TGTGCCAGCAGGGGTGGACAGGGCTACTATAATTCACCCCTCCACTTT. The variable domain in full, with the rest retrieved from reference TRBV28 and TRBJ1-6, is DVKVTQSSRYLVKRTGEKVFLECVQDMDHENMFWYRQDPGLGLRLIYFSYDVKMKEKGDIPEGYSVSREKKERFSLILESASTNQTSMYLCASRGGQGYYNSPLHFGNGTRLTVT.

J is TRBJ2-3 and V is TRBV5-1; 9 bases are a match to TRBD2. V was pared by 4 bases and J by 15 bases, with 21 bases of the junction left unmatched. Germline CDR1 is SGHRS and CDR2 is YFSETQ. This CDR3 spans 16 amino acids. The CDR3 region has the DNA TGCGCCAGCAGCCCGCTTTTGCGGGGGGGCCTTGAAGGTTGCTATTTT. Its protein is CASSPLLRGGLEGCYF.

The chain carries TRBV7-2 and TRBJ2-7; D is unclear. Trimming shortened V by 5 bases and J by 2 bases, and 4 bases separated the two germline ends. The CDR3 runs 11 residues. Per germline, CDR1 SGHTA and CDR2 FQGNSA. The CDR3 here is CASSITYEQYF. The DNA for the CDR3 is TGTGCCAGCAGCATCACCTACGAGCAGTACTTC. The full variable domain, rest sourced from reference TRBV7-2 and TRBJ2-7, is GAGVSQSPSNKVTEKGKDVELRCDPISGHTALYWYRQSLGQGLEFLIYFQGNSAPDKSGLPSDRFSAERTGGSVSTLTIQRTQQEDSAVYLCASSITYEQYFGPGTRLTVT.

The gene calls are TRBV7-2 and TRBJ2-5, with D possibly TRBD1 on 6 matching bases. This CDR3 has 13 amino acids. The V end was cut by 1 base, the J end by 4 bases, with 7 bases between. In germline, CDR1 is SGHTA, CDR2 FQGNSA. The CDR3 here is CASSLGQVETQYF. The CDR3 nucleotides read TGTGCCAGCAGCTTAGGACAGGTAGAGACCCAGTACTTC.

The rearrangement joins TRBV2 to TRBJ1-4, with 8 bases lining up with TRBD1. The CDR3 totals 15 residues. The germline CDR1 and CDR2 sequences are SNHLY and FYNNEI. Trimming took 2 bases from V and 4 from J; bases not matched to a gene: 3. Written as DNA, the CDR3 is TGTGCCAGCAGTGAAAAGACAGGGGATAATGAAAAACTGTTTTTT. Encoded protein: CASSEKTGDNEKLFF.

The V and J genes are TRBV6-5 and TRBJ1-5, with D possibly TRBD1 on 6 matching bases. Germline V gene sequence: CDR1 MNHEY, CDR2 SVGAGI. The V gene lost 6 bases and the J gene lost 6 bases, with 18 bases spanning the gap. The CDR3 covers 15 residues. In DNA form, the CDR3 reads TGTGCCAGCAGCTTCGACAGGTCGAACCGTCAGCCCCAGCATTTT. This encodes CASSFDRSNRQPQHF.

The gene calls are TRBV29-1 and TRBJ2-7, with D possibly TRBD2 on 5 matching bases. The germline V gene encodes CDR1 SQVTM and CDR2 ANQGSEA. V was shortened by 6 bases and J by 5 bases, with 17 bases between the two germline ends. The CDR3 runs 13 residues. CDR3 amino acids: CSVRLPHRDEQYF. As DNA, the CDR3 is TGCAGCGTGCGACTACCCCATAGAGACGAGCAGTACTTC.

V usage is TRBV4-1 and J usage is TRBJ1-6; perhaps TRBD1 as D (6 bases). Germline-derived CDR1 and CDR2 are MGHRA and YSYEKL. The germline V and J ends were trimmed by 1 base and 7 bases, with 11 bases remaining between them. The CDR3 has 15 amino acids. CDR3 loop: CASSQVPGENSPLHF. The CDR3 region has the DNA TGCGCCAGCAGCCAAGTTCCAGGGGAGAATTCACCCCTCCACTTT.

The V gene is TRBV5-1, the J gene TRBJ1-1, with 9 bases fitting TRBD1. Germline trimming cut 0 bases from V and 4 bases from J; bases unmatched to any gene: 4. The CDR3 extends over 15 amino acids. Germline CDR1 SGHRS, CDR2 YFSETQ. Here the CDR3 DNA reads TGCGCCAGCAGCTTGGAAGGACAGGGGAGCACTGAAGCTTTCTTT. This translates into CASSLEGQGSTEAFF.

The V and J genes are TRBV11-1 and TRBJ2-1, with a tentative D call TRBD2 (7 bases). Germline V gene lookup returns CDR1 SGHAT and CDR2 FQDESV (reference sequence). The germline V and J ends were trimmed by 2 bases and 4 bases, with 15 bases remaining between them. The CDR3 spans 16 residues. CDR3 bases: TGTGCCAGCAGCTTACGGGGGGCCCGTGGTTACAATGAGCAGTTCTTC. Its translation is CASSLRGARGYNEQFF.